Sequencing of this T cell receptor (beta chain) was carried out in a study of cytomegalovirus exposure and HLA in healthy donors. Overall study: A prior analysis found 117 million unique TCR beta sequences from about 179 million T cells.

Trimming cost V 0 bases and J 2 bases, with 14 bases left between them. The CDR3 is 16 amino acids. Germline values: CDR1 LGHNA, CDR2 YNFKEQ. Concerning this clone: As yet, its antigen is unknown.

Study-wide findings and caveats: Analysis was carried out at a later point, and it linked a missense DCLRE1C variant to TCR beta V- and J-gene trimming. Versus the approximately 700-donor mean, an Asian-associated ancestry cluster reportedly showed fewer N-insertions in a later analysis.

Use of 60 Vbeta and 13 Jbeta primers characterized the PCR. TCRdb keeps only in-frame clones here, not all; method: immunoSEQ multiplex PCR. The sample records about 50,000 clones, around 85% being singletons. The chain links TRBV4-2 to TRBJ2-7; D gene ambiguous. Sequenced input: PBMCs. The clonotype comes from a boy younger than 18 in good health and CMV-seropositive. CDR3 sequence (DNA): TGTGCCAGCAGCCAAGAGGGCGCCGCCCTAACCTACGAGCAGTACTTC. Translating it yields CASSQEGAALTYEQYF.